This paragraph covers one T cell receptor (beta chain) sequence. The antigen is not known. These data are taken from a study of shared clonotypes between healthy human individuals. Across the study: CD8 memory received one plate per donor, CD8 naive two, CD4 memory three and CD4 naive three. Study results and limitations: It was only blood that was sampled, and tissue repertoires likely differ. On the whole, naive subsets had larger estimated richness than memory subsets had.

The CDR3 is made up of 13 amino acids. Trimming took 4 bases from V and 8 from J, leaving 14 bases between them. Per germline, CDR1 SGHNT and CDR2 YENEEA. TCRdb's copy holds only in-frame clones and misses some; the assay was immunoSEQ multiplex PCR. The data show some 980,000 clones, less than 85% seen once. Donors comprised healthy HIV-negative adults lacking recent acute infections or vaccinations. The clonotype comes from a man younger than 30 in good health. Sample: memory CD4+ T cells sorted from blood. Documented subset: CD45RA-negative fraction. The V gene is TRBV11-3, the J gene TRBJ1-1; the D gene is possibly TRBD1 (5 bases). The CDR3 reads CASSSDGTLEAFF. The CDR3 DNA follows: TGTGCCAGCAGCTCGGACGGGACGCTAGAAGCTTTCTTT. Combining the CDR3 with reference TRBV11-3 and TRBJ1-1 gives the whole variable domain EAGVVQSPRYKIIEKKQPVAFWCNPISGHNTLYWYLQNLGQGPELLIRYENEEAVDDSQLPKDRFSAERLKGVDSTLKIQPAELGDSAVYLCASSSDGTLEAFFGQGTRLTVV.